These 2 T cell receptor beta chains were all obtained from the same sample, sequenced in a study of T cell changes during pregnancy in multiple sclerosis. TCRdb keeps only in-frame clones here, not all; method: immunoSEQ multiplex PCR. The sample consists of about 40,000 clones, over 70% of them appearing once. This specimen was peripheral blood, taken in the first trimester of pregnancy. The source of these receptors is a female donor in good health, enrolled as a control in a pregnancy study.

The chain couples TRBV29-1 to TRBJ2-2; 9 positions agree with TRBD1. This CDR3 is 15 amino acids long. CDR1 is SQVTM and CDR2 is ANQGSEA in the germline V gene. Trimming at V came to 6 bases and at J to 3 bases, leaving 8 bases not matched to a gene. The CDR3 DNA sequence: TGCAGCGTGAGAGCGCGGACAGGGGACACCGGGGAGCTGTTTTTT. It translates to CSVRARTGDTGELFF.

The rearrangement joins TRBV4-3 to TRBJ2-3, with D tentatively TRBD2 (6 bases). The CDR3 consists of 16 residues. The germline V gene encodes CDR1 LGHNA and CDR2 YSLEER. The ends were cut back, 0 bases at V and 0 bases at J, with 10 bases in the middle. CDR3 DNA sequence: TGCGCCAGCAGCCAAGAAGGGGCGGGGAGCACAGATACGCAGTATTTT. Translated: CASSQEGAGSTDTQYF.